Listed below are T cell receptor beta chains from one sample, sequenced in a study of human T cells and chemical hapten exposure. Using its own MiXCR run on the RACE reads, TCRdb lists one record per CDR3 protein. The sample lists under 45,000 distinct CDR3 sequences, 5.5% occurring once. Sequencing was done on a sample of whole blood. These receptors all come from a human donor in good health. Some clones in this sample may be carry-over from other donors' samples. CDR3s include the opening cysteine and the closing phenylalanine or tryptophan. D genes are given only for firm matches. Size is omitted from some rows. Given values are once, few, many or a class for expanded clones.

j_call | d_call | v_call | clone_size | cdr3_aa | cdr3_nt
TRBJ1-2 | . | TRBV5-6 | many | CASSLEGRNYGYTF | TGTGCCAGCAGCTTGGAAGGGAGGAACTATGGCTACACCTTC
TRBJ1-2 | . | TRBV6-5 | many | CASSYGQGMVYGYTF | TGTGCCAGCAGTTACGGGCAGGGGATGGTCTATGGCTACACCTTC
TRBJ2-5 | TRBD1 | TRBV7-2 | many | CASSSENRGHKEYF | TGTGCCAGCAGCTCTGAAAACAGGGGGCATAAGGAGTACTTC
TRBJ2-1 | TRBD2 | TRBV28 | many | CASSSQTSGASHEQFF | TGTGCCAGCAGTTCTCAGACTAGCGGGGCCTCTCATGAGCAGTTCTTC
TRBJ1-1 | . | TRBV4-2 | . | CASSHGTGLTEAFF | TGTGCCAGCAGCCATGGTACAGGGTTGACTGAAGCTTTCTTT
TRBJ1-2 | TRBD1 | TRBV5-6 | many | CASSLRQGDGYTF | TGTGCCAGCAGCTTGCGTCAGGGGGATGGCTACACCTTC
TRBJ1-2 | TRBD1 | TRBV6-5 | many | CASRDSFYGYTF | TGTGCCAGCCGGGACAGCTTCTATGGCTACACCTTC
TRBJ1-1 | TRBD1 | TRBV7-2 | . | CASSLASRQGATAFF | TGTGCCAGCAGCTTAGCTTCTCGGCAGGGGGCTACAGCTTTCTTT
TRBJ1-2 | TRBD1 | TRBV4-1 | many | CASRLGTGESGYTF | TGCGCCAGCAGACTCGGGACAGGGGAAAGTGGCTACACCTTC
TRBJ1-4 | TRBD1 | TRBV30 | many | CAWSVSGQGFVF | TGTGCCTGGAGTGTAAGCGGACAGGGCTTCGTTTTT
TRBJ2-6 | . | TRBV5-5 | many | CASSSVLSGANVLTF | TGTGCCAGCAGCTCTGTCCTCTCTGGGGCCAACGTCCTGACTTTC
TRBJ2-5 | TRBD2 | TRBV6-5 | many | CASSYGGLVGEETQYF | TGTGCCAGCAGTTACGGCGGACTAGTAGGGGAAGAGACCCAGTACTTC
TRBJ2-1 | TRBD2 | TRBV7-6 | many | CASSSAGTSGTYNEQFF | TGTGCCAGCAGCTCAGCCGGGACTAGCGGTACCTACAATGAGCAGTTCTTC
TRBJ1-1 | . | TRBV29-1 | many | CSVDGSLTEAFF | TGCAGCGTTGATGGGAGCCTCACTGAAGCTTTCTTT
TRBJ2-1 | TRBD1 | TRBV7-8 | . | CASSFRGGSSYNEQFF | TGTGCCAGCAGCTTTCGAGGGGGCTCCTCCTACAATGAGCAGTTCTTC
TRBJ2-7 | . | TRBV6-1 | many | CASSEGWEQYF | TGTGCCAGCAGTGAGGGGTGGGAGCAGTACTTC
TRBJ1-5 | . | TRBV7-2 | many | CASSLLGDQPQHF | TGTGCCAGCAGCCTTCTGGGGGATCAGCCCCAGCATTTT
TRBJ2-3 | TRBD2 | TRBV2 | many | CASSERKSGGPLNTQYF | TGTGCCAGCAGTGAGAGGAAGAGCGGGGGCCCTCTAAATACGCAGTATTTT
TRBJ1-5 | . | TRBV28 | . | CASSFRTHGQPQHF | TGTGCCAGCAGTTTTCGTACACATGGTCAGCCCCAGCATTTT